This T cell receptor beta chain was sequenced for a study of blood T cell repertoires in COVID-19. Study summary: Material from acute and convalescent COVID-19 was sourced from the United States, Italy and Spain.

The CDR3 has 11 amino acids. Germline V CDR1 and CDR2: DFQATT, SNEGSKA (reference sequence). Trimming pared 4 bases from V and 4 bases from J, leaving 7 bases between. Original analysis: Estimation of nucleated cell counts relied on the amplification of reference gene primers. Assay: immunoSEQ multiplex PCR; the TCRdb copy retains only in-frame clones and omits some. V, J and clone size were drawn from that table, and D and trimming were deduced from the DNA. The sample lists 160,000 or so clones; approximately 93% were seen once. J is TRBJ1-2 and V is TRBV20-1; no definite D call. The sequencing sample was made of peripheral blood. The receptor was isolated from a woman in her sixties or seventies with COVID-19, enrolled during active disease. CDR3 amino acids: CSANVAYGYTF. In DNA form, the CDR3 reads TGCAGTGCTAACGTAGCCTATGGCTACACCTTC.